Listed here are 9 T cell receptor beta chains from one sample, sequenced in a study of CD8 T cells in ankylosing spondylitis. Each CDR3 protein gets one entry after TCRdb re-called the 5' RACE reads with MiXCR. The table records hundreds of thousands of distinct CDR3 sequences, about 20% of them present only once. Sequenced: blood, either unsorted or a sorted T cell fraction (not recorded which). The receptors originated from a male donor with ankylosing spondylitis or in good health (not recorded which).

The V call is TRBV5-1, the J call TRBJ1-4, with D uncertain. Trimming pared 1 base from V and 3 bases from J, leaving 19 bases between. Germline-derived CDR1 and CDR2 are SGHRS and YFSETQ. The CDR3 runs 18 residues. The CDR3 DNA is TGCGCCAGCAGCTTGAACCCCCAGTTGGCTAACTCTAATGAAAAACTGTTTTTT. Its protein is CASSLNPQLANSNEKLFF.

The sample holds one count of this clonotype. In DNA form, the CDR3 reads TGCAGTGCTAGGGTAGCGGGGGGTATGGCAGATACGCAGTATTTT. Residues: CSARVAGGMADTQYF. This chain connects TRBV20-1 to TRBJ2-3; 10 bases line up with TRBD2. The CDR3 is made up of 15 amino acids. CDR1 is DFQATT, CDR2 SNEGSKA, per germline (reference sequence). Unmatched junction bases numbered 7, after V lost 3 bases and J lost 4 bases.

As concerns this clonotype: The junction and the germline gene differ at one end; a read error may be behind it. The chain couples TRBV15 to TRBJ1-4, with D perhaps matching TRBD1 (6 bases). Germline CDR1 is LNHNV and CDR2 is YYDKDF (reference sequence). The CDR3 contains 17 residues. The CDR3 here is CAASRTLSLGADEKLFF. As DNA, the CDR3 is TGTGCCGCCAGCAGGACCCTAAGTCTGGGGGCGGATGAAAAACTGTTTTTT.

This chain connects TRBV9 to TRBJ2-3, with 8 bases lining up with TRBD2. The CDR3 runs 18 residues. Germline CDR1 reads SGDLS; CDR2 reads YYNGEE. With 0 bases clipped from V and 0 bases from J, the junction kept 9 bases outside the gene matches. The CDR3 region is CASSVASAKRESTDTQYF. The DNA for the CDR3 is TGTGCCAGCAGCGTAGCTTCGGCCAAGCGGGAGAGCACAGATACGCAGTATTTT.

This chain uses TRBV18 with TRBJ2-5, with D uncertain. This CDR3 contains 13 residues. CDR1 is KGHSH and CDR2 is LQKENI in the germline V gene. Trimming stripped 3 bases from V and 9 bases from J, with 14 bases between. This CDR3 is CASSPFLDGAQYF. The CDR3 DNA is TGTGCCAGCTCACCGTTCCTCGATGGGGCCCAGTACTTC.

Here the CDR3 DNA reads TGTGCCAGCACCCTGGGGGGATCTGGAAACACCATATATTTT. Protein product: CASTLGGSGNTIYF. The chain is built from TRBV28 and TRBJ1-3, with D possibly matching TRBD1 (5 bases). Germline CDR1 and CDR2: MDHEN and SYDVKM. CDR3 size: 14 residues. Trimming took off 7 bases at V and 1 base at J, with 11 bases between the two ends.

The genes are TRBV30 and TRBJ1-1; D remains unclear. Trimming cost V 0 bases and J 1 base, with 6 bases left between them. The length of the CDR3 is 13 residues. Germline V CDR1 and CDR2: GTSNPN, SVGIG (reference sequence). In DNA, the CDR3 is TGTGCCTGGAGTGTGGGTGCGAACACTGAAGCTTTCTTT. Translating gives CAWSVGANTEAFF. Full variable domain (missing parts from reference TRBV30 and TRBJ1-1): SQTIHQWPATLVQPVGSPLSLECTVEGTSNPNLYWYRQAAGRGLQLLFYSVGIGQISSEVPQNLSASRPQDRQFILSSKKLLLSDSGFYLCAWSVGANTEAFFGQGTRLTVV.

A remark on this clonotype: This may come from a read error, since a much larger clone is one base off. The rearrangement links TRBV20-1 to TRBJ2-7, with D unclear. The germline V gene has CDR1 DFQATT and CDR2 SNEGSKA (reference sequence). This CDR3 comprises 13 residues. The CDR3 DNA reads TGCAGTGTTAGAGAGACCGGCACCAACGAGCAGTACGTC. This codes for CSVRETGTNEQYV.

This clonotype has a handful of counts. This chain joins TRBV3-1 and TRBJ2-2; 8 bases align to TRBD1. V gave up 5 bases and J gave up 6 bases; unmatched junction bases: 8. Germline V CDR1 and CDR2: LGHDT, YNNKEL (reference sequence). The CDR3 extends over 15 amino acids. This chain's CDR3 is CASSKNPTGAGELFF. CDR3 nucleotides: TGTGCCAGCAGCAAAAACCCGACAGGGGCCGGGGAGCTGTTTTTT.